This T cell receptor beta chain is drawn from a study of Graves' ophthalmopathy and Graves' hyperthyroidism. Study-wide background: Specimen type is peripheral blood, obtained at initial diagnosis before any treatment.

The study, taken as a whole, reports: Blood also contained most of the expanded thyroid clonotypes above 0.001 frequency.

Amplification of the TCR beta CDR3 regions used RNA transcripts (as template). First-round RT-PCR used HTBI primers; second-round multiplex PCR followed. In TCRdb, the multiplex PCR reads were re-called with MiXCR into one record per CDR3 protein. The sample lists a few hundred thousand distinct CDR3 sequences, roughly 15% seen once, with 7% in the top ten. Note on this clonotype: Its antigen is unidentified.

Calling hyperthyroidism stable required that no ophthalmopathy show up within 18 months of follow-up. CDR1 is MNHEY, CDR2 SVGEGT, per germline. This CDR3 comprises 14 residues. The V and J ends lost 6 bases and 4 bases respectively, with 15 bases between them. The genes are TRBV6-2 or TRBV6-3 and TRBJ1-1; no reliable D call. What was sequenced was peripheral blood. This clonotype was sampled from a young woman with stable Graves' hyperthyroidism. Written as DNA, the CDR3 is TGTGCCAGCAGGCCCCTGGAGCTCGGCACTGAAGCTTTCTTT. Translating gives CASRPLELGTEAFF.